This entry lists 18 T cell receptor beta chains sequenced from one sample in a study of shared clonotypes between healthy human individuals. Clones were sequenced by immunoSEQ multiplex PCR, and TCRdb holds only the in-frame ones, with some missing. The data contain 2,500,000 or so clones, roughly 93% of them singletons. Sequenced input: naive CD4+ T cells from PBMCs. Subset: CD45RA+ positively selected. These receptors were taken from a man between 18 and 29 years old in good health. Some clones in this sample may be carry-over from other donors' samples.

This clone occurred once. The rearrangement joins TRBV5-1 to TRBJ2-7, with unresolved D. This CDR3 region has 13 residues. CDR1 is SGHRS and CDR2 is YFSETQ in the germline V gene. The ends were cut back, 5 bases at V and 12 bases at J, with 21 bases in the middle. CDR3 sequence: CASRDDENQPGYF. The CDR3 DNA follows: TGCGCCAGCAGGGACGACGAGAACCAACCTGGGTACTTC.

The chain links TRBV2 to TRBJ2-6; possible D gene TRBD1, 7 bases. V gave up 6 bases and J gave up 0 bases, with 12 bases separating them. This CDR3 spans 16 amino acids. Looked up from germline, CDR1 is SNHLY and CDR2 is FYNNEI. DNA for the CDR3: TGTGCCAGCAGGGGCAGGGGGGCCTCTGGGGCCAACGTCCTGACTTTC. It translates to CASRGRGASGANVLTF.

This chain uses TRBV7-2 with TRBJ2-3, with TRBD2 matching over 8 bases. This CDR3 contains 16 residues. J lost 0 bases, V lost 4 bases, and 6 bases had no gene match. Germline V CDR1 and CDR2: SGHTA, FQGNSA. CDR3 bases: TGTGCCAGCAGCTACCTACTAGCGGATAGCACAGATACGCAGTATTTT. Protein: CASSYLLADSTDTQYF.

This CDR3 is CASSLEILAGGVDTQYF. CDR3 nucleotide sequence: TGCGCCAGCAGCTTGGAAATTCTAGCGGGAGGGGTAGATACGCAGTATTTT. The V and J genes are TRBV5-1 and TRBJ2-3; 12 bases are a match to TRBD2. Germline V gene lookup returns CDR1 SGHRS and CDR2 YFSETQ. Trimming cost V 0 bases and J 5 bases; bases outside gene matches: 7. The CDR3 spans 17 residues.

The chain recombines TRBV19 with TRBJ2-3; D is perhaps TRBD2 (6 bases). Between the trimmed V and J ends, which lost 3 bases and 1 base, there was a span of 14 bases. The length of the CDR3 is 16 residues. Per the germline V gene, CDR1 is LNHDA and CDR2 is SQIVND (reference sequence). The CDR3 sequence: CASSMGPSGRTDTQYF. CDR3 coding DNA: TGTGCCAGTAGTATGGGGCCAAGCGGGCGCACAGATACGCAGTATTTT.

This chain connects TRBV28 to TRBJ1-1; D is uncertain. V lost 8 bases and J lost 4, with 14 bases in between. The CDR3 length is 13 residues. Per germline, CDR1 MDHEN and CDR2 SYDVKM. The CDR3 sequence: CASSRVTITEAFF. The DNA of the CDR3 is TGTGCCAGCTCCCGAGTGACGATCACTGAAGCTTTCTTT.

The gene calls are TRBV4-2 and TRBJ1-2; 11 nucleotides match TRBD1. V dropped 3 bases and J dropped 8; count of bases not matched to a gene: 8. The CDR3 length is 15 residues. CDR1 and CDR2 from the germline V gene are LGHNA and YNFKEQ. CDR3 sequence (DNA): TGTGCCAGCAGCCAGCTGGACAGGGGGCGTTCCGGCTACACCTTC. The encoded protein is CASSQLDRGRSGYTF.

V usage is TRBV10-3 and J usage is TRBJ1-4, with D tentatively TRBD1 (5 bases). This CDR3 comprises 14 residues. V was trimmed by 3 bases and J by 8 bases, leaving 13 bases between them. Germline V gene sequence: CDR1 ENHRY, CDR2 SYGVKD. CDR3 protein: CAISEGDGGEKLFF. CDR3 sequence (DNA): TGTGCCATCAGTGAAGGAGATGGGGGGGAAAAACTGTTTTTT.

Notes on this clone: At one end, the junction sequence differs from germline, possibly due to a read error. CDR3 amino acids: CASSRPELAGRGHF. CDR3 DNA sequence: TGTGCCAGCAGCCGACCGGAGCTAGCGGGGAGGGGGCACTTC. The chain couples TRBV5-4 to TRBJ2-5; 9 nucleotides align to TRBD2. CDR1 and CDR2 from the germline V gene are SGHNT and YYREEE (reference sequence). The CDR3 length is 14 residues.

A single count supports this clone. J is TRBJ2-6 and V is TRBV29-1; D remains ambiguous. The germline CDR1 and CDR2 sequences are SQVTM and ANQGSEA. The CDR3 loop spans 14 amino acids. V lost 6 bases, J lost 0 bases, and 9 bases lay in between. CDR3 in DNA: TGCAGCGTCAATAACCCCTCTGGGGCCAACGTCCTGACTTTC. It yields the protein CSVNNPSGANVLTF. The variable domain in full, completed from reference TRBV29-1 and TRBJ2-6, reads SAVISQKPSRDICQRGTSLTIQCQVDSQVTMMFWYRQQPGQSLTLIATANQGSEATYESGFVIDKFPISRPNLTFSTLTVSNMSPEDSSIYLCSVNNPSGANVLTFGAGSRLTVL.

This clone was counted only a few times. The V call is TRBV29-1, the J call TRBJ1-1; D remains unclear. The CDR3 loop spans 11 amino acids. Germline values: CDR1 SQVTM, CDR2 ANQGSEA. Trimming stripped 7 bases from V and 3 bases from J, with 9 bases between. In nucleotides, the CDR3 is TGCAGCGCCGAAGGCCACACTGAAGCTTTCTTT. This gives the protein CSAEGHTEAFF. The variable domain in full, completed from reference TRBV29-1 and TRBJ1-1, reads SAVISQKPSRDICQRGTSLTIQCQVDSQVTMMFWYRQQPGQSLTLIATANQGSEATYESGFVIDKFPISRPNLTFSTLTVSNMSPEDSSIYLCSAEGHTEAFFGQGTRLTVV.

The V gene is TRBV7-9, the J gene TRBJ1-4; a possible D gene is TRBD1 (6 bases). The CDR3 has 16 amino acids. Germline V gene lookup returns CDR1 SEHNR and CDR2 FQNEAQ (reference sequence). Trimming took 4 bases from V and 4 from J, leaving 16 bases between them. CDR3: CASSYQTGGLNEKLFF. The CDR3 DNA is TGTGCCAGCAGCTACCAGACAGGAGGCCTTAATGAAAAACTGTTTTTT.

This chain joins TRBV28 and TRBJ1-3; the match to TRBD1 covers 8 bases. V shed 1 base and J 5 bases; nucleotides not matched to a gene: 4. Germline values: CDR1 MDHEN, CDR2 SYDVKM. The CDR3 runs 15 residues. This CDR3 is CASSLLGTGRNTIYF. In nucleotides, the CDR3 is TGTGCCAGCAGTTTATTGGGGACAGGCAGAAACACCATATATTTT. Full variable domain (outside the CDR3, taken from reference TRBV28 and TRBJ1-3): DVKVTQSSRYLVKRTGEKVFLECVQDMDHENMFWYRQDPGLGLRLIYFSYDVKMKEKGDIPEGYSVSREKKERFSLILESASTNQTSMYLCASSLLGTGRNTIYFGEGSWLTVV.

The rearrangement links TRBV9 to TRBJ2-2, with D hard to call. Trimming pared 0 bases from V and 3 bases from J, leaving 3 bases between. The V gene's germline CDR1 is SGDLS and CDR2 YYNGEE. The CDR3 sequence is 13 residues long. In DNA form, the CDR3 reads TGTGCCAGCAGCGTAGGGGACACCGGGGAGCTGTTTTTT. Residues: CASSVGDTGELFF.

Concerning this clone itself: This specimen includes other DNA sequences encoding the same CDR3. V gene TRBV5-1 combines with J gene TRBJ2-7; D may be TRBD1 (5 bases). This CDR3 contains 14 residues. Trimming left V 2 bases short and J 2 bases short, with 11 bases between. Germline CDR1 is SGHRS and CDR2 is YFSETQ. In nucleotides, the CDR3 is TGCGCCAGCAGCTTCGGCCAGGGCACCTACGAGCAGTACTTC. Its protein is CASSFGQGTYEQYF.

The V and J genes are TRBV5-1 and TRBJ2-3, with 9 bases lining up with TRBD1. The V gene's germline CDR1 is SGHRS and CDR2 YFSETQ. This CDR3 region has 17 residues. V was pared by 0 bases and J by 2 bases, with 7 bases of the junction left unmatched. In DNA form, the CDR3 reads TGCGCCAGCAGCTTGGAGTGGGGACAGGGACTCACAGATACGCAGTATTTT. It encodes CASSLEWGQGLTDTQYF.

This chain connects TRBV2 to TRBJ1-2; TRBD1 might be the D (5 bases). The CDR3 runs to 15 residues. Looked up from germline, CDR1 is SNHLY and CDR2 is FYNNEI. V lost 5 bases to trimming and J lost 4 bases, with 17 bases between them. In nucleotides, the CDR3 is TGTGCCAGCAGTCCCCGAAGGGACGCACTCTATGGCTACACCTTC. Residues: CASSPRRDALYGYTF.

The chain has TRBV6-1 and TRBJ1-5; D unresolved. Germline CDR1 MNHNS, CDR2 SASEGT. Trimming took 4 bases from V and 4 from J, leaving 11 bases between them. The CDR3 spans 14 residues. CDR3 region: CASSGPMGNQPQHF. DNA for the CDR3: TGTGCCAGCAGTGGCCCCATGGGGAATCAGCCCCAGCATTTT.